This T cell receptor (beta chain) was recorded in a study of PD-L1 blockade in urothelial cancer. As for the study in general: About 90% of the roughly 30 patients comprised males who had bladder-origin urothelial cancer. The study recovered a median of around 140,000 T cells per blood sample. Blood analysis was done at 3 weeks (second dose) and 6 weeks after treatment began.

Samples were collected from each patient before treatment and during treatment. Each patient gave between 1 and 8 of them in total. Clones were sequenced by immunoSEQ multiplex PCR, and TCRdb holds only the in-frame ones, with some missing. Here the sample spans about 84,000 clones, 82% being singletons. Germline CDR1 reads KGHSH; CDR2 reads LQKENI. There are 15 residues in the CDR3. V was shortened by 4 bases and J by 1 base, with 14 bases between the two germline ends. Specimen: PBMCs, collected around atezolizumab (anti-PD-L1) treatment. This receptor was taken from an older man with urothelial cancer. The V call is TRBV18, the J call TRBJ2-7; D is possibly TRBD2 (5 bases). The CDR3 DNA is TGTGCCAGCTCACGGGAGACAACTTTTTCCTACGAGCAGTACTTC. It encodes CASSRETTFSYEQYF.